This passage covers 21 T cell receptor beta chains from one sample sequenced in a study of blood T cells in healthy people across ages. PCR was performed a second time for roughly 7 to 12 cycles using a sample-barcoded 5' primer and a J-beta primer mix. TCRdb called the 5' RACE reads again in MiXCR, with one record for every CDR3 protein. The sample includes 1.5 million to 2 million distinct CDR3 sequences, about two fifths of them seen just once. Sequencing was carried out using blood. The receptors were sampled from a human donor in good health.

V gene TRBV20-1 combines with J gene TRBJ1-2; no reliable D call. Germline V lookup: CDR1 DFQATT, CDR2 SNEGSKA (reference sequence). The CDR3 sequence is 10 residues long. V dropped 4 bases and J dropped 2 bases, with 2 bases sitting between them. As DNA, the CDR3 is TGCAGTGCTAAGAACTATGGCTACACCTTC. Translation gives CSAKNYGYTF.

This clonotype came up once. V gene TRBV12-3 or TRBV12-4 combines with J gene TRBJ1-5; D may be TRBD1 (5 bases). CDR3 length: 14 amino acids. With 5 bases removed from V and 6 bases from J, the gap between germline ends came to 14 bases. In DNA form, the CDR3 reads TGTGCCAGCAGTAACTGGAGGGGTGGTCAGCCCCAGCATTTT. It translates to CASSNWRGGQPQHF.

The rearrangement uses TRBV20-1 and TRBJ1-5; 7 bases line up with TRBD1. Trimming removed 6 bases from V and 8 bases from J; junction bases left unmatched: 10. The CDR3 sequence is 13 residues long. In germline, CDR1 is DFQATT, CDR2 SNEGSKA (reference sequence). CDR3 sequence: CSAAGTAEEPQHF. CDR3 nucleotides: TGCAGTGCAGCCGGGACAGCCGAAGAGCCCCAGCATTTT.

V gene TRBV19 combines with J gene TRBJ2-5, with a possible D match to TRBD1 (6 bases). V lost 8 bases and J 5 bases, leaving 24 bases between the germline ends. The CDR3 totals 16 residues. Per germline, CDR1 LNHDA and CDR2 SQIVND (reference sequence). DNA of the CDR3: TGTGCCAGTGTTATTTTATCGACAGGCCTTCCGGAGACCCAGTACTTC. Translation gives CASVILSTGLPETQYF.

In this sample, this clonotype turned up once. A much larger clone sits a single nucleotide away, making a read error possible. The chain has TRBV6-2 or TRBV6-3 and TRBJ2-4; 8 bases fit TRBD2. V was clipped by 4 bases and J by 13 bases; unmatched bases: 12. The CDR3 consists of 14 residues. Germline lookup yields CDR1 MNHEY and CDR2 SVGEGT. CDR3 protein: CASSLAGLVYGQYF. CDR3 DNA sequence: TGTGCCAGCAGTTTAGCGGGGTTGGTCTACGGGCAGTACTTC.

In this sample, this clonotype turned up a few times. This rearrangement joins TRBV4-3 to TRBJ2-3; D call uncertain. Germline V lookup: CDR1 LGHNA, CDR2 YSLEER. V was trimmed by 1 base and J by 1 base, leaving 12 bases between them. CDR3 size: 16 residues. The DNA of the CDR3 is TGCGCCAGCAGCCAAGGTAACTATGGAGGCACAGATACGCAGTATTTT. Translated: CASSQGNYGGTDTQYF.

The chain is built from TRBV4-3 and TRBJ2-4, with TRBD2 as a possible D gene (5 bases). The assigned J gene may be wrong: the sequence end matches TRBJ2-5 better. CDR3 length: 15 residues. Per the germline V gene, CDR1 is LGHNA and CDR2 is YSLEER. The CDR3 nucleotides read TGCGCCAGCAGCCAGACTTTTGCGGGTCGCGAGACCCAGTACTTC. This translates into CASSQTFAGRETQYF.

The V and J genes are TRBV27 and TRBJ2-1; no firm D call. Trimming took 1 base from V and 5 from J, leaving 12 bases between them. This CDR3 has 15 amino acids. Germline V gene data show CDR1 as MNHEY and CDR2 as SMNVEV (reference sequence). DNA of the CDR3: TGTGCCAGCAGTTTATGGCCCACAGCCAACAATGAGCAGTTCTTC. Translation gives CASSLWPTANNEQFF.

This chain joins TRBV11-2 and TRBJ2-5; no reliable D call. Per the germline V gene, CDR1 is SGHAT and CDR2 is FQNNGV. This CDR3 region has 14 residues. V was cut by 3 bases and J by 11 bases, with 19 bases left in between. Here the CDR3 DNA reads TGTGCCAGCAGCTTTTTTGCCAGATACAATGAGCAGTACTTC. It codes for CASSFFARYNEQYF. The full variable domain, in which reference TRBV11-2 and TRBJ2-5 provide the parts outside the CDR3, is EAGVAQSPRYKIIEKRQSVAFWCNPISGHATLYWYQQILGQGPKLLIQFQNNGVVDDSQLPKDRFSAERLKGVDSTLKIQPAKLEDSAVYLCASSFFARYNEQYFGPGTRLLVL.

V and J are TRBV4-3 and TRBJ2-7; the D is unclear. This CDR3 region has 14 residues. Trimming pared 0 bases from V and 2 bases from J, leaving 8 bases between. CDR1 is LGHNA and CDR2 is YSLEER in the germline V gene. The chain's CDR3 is CASSQDMGPYEQYF. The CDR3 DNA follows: TGCGCCAGCAGCCAAGATATGGGCCCCTACGAGCAGTACTTC.

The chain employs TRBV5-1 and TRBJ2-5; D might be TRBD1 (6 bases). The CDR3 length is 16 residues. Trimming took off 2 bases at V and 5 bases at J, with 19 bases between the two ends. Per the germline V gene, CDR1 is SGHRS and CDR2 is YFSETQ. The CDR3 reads CASSFWGPFVRETQYF. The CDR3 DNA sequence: TGCGCCAGCAGCTTTTGGGGGCCCTTTGTTAGGGAGACCCAGTACTTC.

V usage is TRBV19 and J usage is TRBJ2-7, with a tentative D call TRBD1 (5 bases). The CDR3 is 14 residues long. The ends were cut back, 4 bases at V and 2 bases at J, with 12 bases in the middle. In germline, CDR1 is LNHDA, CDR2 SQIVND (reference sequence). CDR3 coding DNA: TGTGCCAGTAGTACCTCAGGGTGGGCCTACGAGCAGTACTTC. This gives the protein CASSTSGWAYEQYF.

The DNA for the CDR3 is TGCGCCAGCAGCCAAGGGACTAGCGGAAACTACGAGCAGTACTTC. This sequence encodes CASSQGTSGNYEQYF. The chain employs TRBV4-3 and TRBJ2-4, with 10 nucleotides matching TRBD2. The J call is doubtful: the DNA matches TRBJ2-7 better. This CDR3 region has 15 residues. The germline CDR1 and CDR2 sequences are LGHNA and YSLEER.

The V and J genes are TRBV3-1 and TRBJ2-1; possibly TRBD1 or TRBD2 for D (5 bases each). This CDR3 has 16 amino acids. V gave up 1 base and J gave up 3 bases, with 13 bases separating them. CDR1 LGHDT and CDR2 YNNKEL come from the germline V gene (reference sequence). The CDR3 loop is CASSQASGTNYNEQFF. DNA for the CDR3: TGTGCCAGCAGCCAAGCATCCGGGACCAACTACAATGAGCAGTTCTTC.

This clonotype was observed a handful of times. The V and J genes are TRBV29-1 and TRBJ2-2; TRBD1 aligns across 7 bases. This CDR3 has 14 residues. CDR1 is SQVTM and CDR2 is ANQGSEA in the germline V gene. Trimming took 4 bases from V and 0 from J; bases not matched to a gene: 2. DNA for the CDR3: TGCAGCGTTGTCGACAGGGCGAACACCGGGGAGCTGTTTTTT. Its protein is CSVVDRANTGELFF.

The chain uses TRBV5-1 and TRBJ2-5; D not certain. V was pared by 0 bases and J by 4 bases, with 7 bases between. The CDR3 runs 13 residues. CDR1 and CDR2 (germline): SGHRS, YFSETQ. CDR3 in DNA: TGCGCCAGCAGCTTGGAGAATACAGAGACCCAGTACTTC. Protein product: CASSLENTETQYF.

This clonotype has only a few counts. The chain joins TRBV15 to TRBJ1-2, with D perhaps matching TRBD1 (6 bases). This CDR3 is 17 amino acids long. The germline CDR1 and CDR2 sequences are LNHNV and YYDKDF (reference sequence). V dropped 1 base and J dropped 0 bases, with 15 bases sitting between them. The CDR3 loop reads CATSRAKSDSSNYGYTF. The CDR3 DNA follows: TGTGCCACCAGCAGAGCGAAATCGGACAGCTCTAACTATGGCTACACCTTC.

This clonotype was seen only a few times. In DNA, the CDR3 is TGTGCCAGCAGCTTTGGTGGGTTCTACGAGCAGTACTTC. Its protein product is CASSFGGFYEQYF. The chain is built from TRBV5-6 and TRBJ2-7; D ambiguous. Germline V gives CDR1 SGHDT, CDR2 YYEEEE. The V gene lost 2 bases and the J gene lost 3 bases, with 9 bases spanning the gap. This CDR3 spans 13 amino acids.

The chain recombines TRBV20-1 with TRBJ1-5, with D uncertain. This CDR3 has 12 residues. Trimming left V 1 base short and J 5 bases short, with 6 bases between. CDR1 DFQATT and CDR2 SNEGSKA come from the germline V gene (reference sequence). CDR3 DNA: TGCAGTGCTAGAGGTCTTGATCAGCCCCAGCATTTT. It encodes CSARGLDQPQHF.

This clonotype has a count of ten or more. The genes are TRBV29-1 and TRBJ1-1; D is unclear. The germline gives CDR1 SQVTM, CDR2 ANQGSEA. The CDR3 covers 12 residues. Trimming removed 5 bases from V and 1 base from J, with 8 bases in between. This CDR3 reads CSVLGGNTEAFF. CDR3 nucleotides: TGCAGCGTTCTTGGAGGGAACACTGAAGCTTTCTTT.

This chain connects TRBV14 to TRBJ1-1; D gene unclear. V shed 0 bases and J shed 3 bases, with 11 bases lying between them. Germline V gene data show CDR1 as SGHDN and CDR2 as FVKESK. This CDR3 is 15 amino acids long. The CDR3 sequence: CASSQDGVEDTEAFF. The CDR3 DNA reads TGTGCCAGCAGCCAAGACGGAGTGGAGGACACTGAAGCTTTCTTT. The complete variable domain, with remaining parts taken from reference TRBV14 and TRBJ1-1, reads EAGVTQFPSHSVIEKGQTVTLRCDPISGHDNLYWYRRVMGKEIKFLLHFVKESKQDESGMPNNRFLAERTGGTYSTLKVQPAELEDSGVYFCASSQDGVEDTEAFFGQGTRLTVV.